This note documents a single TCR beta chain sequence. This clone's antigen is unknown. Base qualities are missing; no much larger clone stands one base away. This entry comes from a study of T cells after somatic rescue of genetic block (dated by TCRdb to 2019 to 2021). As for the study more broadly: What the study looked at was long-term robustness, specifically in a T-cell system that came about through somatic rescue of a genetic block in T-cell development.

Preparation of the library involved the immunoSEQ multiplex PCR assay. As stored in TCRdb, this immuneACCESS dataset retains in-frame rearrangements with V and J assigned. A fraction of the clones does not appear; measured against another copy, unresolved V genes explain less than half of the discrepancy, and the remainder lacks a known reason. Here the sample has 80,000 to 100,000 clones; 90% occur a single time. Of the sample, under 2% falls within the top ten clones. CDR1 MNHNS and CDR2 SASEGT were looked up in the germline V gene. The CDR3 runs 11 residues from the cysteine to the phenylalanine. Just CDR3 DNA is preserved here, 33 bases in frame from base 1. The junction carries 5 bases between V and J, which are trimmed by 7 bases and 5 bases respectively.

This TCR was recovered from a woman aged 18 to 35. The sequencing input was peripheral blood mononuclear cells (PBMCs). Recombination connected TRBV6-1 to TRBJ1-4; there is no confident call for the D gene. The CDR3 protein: CASILNEKLFF. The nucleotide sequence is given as TGTGCCAGCATCCTAAATGAAAAACTGTTTTTT.